This T cell receptor (beta chain) was found in a study of T-cell memory formation after mild COVID-19. CDR1 SNHLY and CDR2 FYNNEI come from the germline V gene. This CDR3 has 15 amino acids. Trimming took 8 bases from V and 7 from J; bases not matched to a gene: 11. In its sample, this clonotype was seen a few times. From the 5' RACE reads, TCRdb called clonotypes with MiXCR, one entry per CDR3 protein. The sample has 400,000 to 550,000 distinct CDR3 sequences; around 27% are singletons. The rearrangement joins TRBV2 to TRBJ1-6, with TRBD1 identical over 7 bases. The origin of this receptor is an adult woman who had mild COVID-19 (a few samples of this study predate the infection). Cell type and time point are not known. The sample comprised PBMCs or a T cell subset sorted from them (not recorded which). CDR3 protein: CASRREQGNNSPLHF. For the CDR3, the DNA is TGTGCCAGCCGCCGCGAACAGGGGAACAATTCACCCCTCCACTTT. Using reference TRBV2 and TRBJ1-6 for the parts outside the CDR3, the full variable domain is EPEVTQTPSHQVTQMGQEVILRCVPISNHLYFYWYRQILGQKVEFLVSFYNNEISEKSEIFDDQFSVERPDGSNFTLKIRSTKLEDSAMYFCASRREQGNNSPLHFGNGTRLTVT.